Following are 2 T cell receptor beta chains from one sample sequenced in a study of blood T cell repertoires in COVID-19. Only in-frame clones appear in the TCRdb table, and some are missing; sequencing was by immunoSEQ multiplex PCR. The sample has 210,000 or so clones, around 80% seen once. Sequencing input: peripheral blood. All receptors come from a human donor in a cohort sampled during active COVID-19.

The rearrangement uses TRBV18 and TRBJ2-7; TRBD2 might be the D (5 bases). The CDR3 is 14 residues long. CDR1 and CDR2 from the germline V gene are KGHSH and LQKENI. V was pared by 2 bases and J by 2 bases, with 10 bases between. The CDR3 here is CASSPGSGAYEQYF. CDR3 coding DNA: TGTGCCAGCTCACCAGGGTCCGGGGCCTACGAGCAGTACTTC.

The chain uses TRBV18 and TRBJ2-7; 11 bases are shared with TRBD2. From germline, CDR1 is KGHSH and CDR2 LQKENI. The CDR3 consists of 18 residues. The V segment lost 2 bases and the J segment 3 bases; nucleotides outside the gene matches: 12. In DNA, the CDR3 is TGTGCCAGCTCACCAACCTCCACACTAGCGGGGGTAAACTACGAGCAGTACGTC. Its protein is CASSPTSTLAGVNYEQYV.